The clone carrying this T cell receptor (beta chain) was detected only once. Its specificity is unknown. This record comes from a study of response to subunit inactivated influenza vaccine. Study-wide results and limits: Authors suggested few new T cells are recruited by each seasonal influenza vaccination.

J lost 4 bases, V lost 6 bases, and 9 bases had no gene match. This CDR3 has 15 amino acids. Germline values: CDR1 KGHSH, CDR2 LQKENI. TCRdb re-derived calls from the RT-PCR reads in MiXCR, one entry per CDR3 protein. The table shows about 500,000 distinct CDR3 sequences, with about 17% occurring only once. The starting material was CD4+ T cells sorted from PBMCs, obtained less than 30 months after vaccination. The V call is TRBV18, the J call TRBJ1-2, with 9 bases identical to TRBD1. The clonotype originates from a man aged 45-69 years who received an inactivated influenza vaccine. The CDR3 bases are TGTGCCAGCTCTGTTCAACCGGGACAGGGCTATGGCTACACCTTC. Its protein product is CASSVQPGQGYGYTF.